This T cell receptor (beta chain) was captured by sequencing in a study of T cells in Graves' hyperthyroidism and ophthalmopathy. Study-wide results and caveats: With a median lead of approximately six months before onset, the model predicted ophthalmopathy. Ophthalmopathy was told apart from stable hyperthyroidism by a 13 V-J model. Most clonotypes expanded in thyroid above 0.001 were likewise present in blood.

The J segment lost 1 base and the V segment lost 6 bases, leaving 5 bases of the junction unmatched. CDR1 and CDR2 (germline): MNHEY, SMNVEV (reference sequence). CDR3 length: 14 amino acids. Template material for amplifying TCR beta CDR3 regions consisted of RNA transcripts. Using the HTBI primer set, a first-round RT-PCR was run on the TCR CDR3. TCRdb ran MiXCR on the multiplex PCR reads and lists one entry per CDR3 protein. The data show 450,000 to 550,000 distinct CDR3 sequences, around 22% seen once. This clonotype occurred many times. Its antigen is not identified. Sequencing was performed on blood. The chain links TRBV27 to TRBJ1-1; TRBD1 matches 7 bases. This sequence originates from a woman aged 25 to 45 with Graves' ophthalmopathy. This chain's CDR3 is CASRLTGSNTEAFF. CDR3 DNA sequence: TGTGCCAGCAGACTGACAGGGTCGAACACTGAAGCTTTCTTT.